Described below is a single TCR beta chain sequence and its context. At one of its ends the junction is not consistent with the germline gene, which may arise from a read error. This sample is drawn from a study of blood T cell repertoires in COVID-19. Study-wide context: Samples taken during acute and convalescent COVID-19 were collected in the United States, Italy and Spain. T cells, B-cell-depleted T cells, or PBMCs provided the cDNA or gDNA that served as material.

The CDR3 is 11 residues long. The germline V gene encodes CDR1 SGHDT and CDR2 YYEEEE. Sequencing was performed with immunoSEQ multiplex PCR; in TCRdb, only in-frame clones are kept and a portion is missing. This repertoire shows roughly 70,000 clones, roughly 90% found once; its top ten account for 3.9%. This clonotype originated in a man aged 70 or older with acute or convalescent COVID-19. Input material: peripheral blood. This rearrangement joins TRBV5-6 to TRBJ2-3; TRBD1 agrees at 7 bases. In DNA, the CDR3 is TGTGCCAGCAGCTTCGCCGGGACAGAGGGTTTT. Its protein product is CASSFAGTEGF.